This T cell receptor (beta chain) emerged from a study of CD8 T cells in Susac syndrome. Reverse transcription of roughly 0.5 to 1 ug RNA used random hexamers. The immunoSEQ assay covered 54 Vbeta and 13 Jbeta segments for CDR3. TCRdb called the immunoSEQ multiplex PCR reads again in MiXCR, with one record for every CDR3 protein. The top ten hold approximately 0.11% of the sample, which has some 260,000 distinct CDR3 sequences, around 84% seen once. The multiple sclerosis controls, all treatment-naive patients, had relapsing-remitting disease that was stable or active. Negative magnetic isolation gave CD8+ and CD4+ cells; FACS enriched CD8+ TEMRA. V lost 1 base and J lost 2; bases outside the gene matches: 12. This CDR3 comprises 18 residues. Germline values: CDR1 SGHKS, CDR2 YYEKEE (reference sequence).

This chain connects TRBV5-5 to TRBJ2-3; 8 bases align to TRBD2. The sample comprised CD8+ T cells from PBMCs. The sequence was obtained from a human donor with multiple sclerosis. Here the CDR3 DNA reads TGTGCCAGCAGCTTGAGGACTAGCCAAAACTTTTTCACAGATACGCAGTATTTT. It specifies CASSLRTSQNFFTDTQYF. Together with reference TRBV5-5 and TRBJ2-3, the CDR3 gives the full variable domain: DAGVTQSPTHLIKTRGQQVTLRCSPISGHKSVSWYQQVLGQGPQFIFQYYEKEERGRGNFPDRFSARQFPNYSSELNVNALLLGDSALYLCASSLRTSQNFFTDTQYFGPGTRLTVL.